Below are 10 T cell receptor beta chains sequenced from a single sample in a study of T cells after posttransplantation cyclophosphamide. This table comes from immunoSEQ multiplex PCR, and its TCRdb copy is limited to in-frame clones, with some not included. Observed in the sample are about 7,700 clones, none of them singletons. Cyclophosphamide on days +3 and +4 followed busulfan-fludarabine conditioning and a marrow graft. Sequencing was performed on PBMCs, taken after allogeneic stem cell transplant with posttransplant cyclophosphamide. The origin of the receptors is a female patient in her fifties or sixties who received an allogeneic stem cell transplant from an unrelated donor, was CMV-positive, and had acute GVHD only. Some T cells here may be from the graft donor.

This clone was seen ten or more times. The V and J genes are TRBV12-5 and TRBJ2-1, with 9 bases aligning to TRBD2. Germline trimming cut 2 bases from V and 4 bases from J; bases unmatched to any gene: 6. The CDR3 runs 16 residues. Germline V gene lookup returns CDR1 LGHNT and CDR2 FRNRAP. Written as DNA, the CDR3 is TGTGCTAGTGGTTTGTACCCTAGCGGGAATTACAATGAGCAGTTCTTC. It is translated as CASGLYPSGNYNEQFF.

The chain couples TRBV27 to TRBJ2-1; 8 bases fit TRBD2. The CDR3 has 15 residues. Trimming took 6 bases from V and 7 from J; bases not matched to a gene: 11. The V gene's germline CDR1 is MNHEY and CDR2 SMNVEV (reference sequence). CDR3 DNA sequence: TGTGCCAGCAGGAGCACCGGGACTAGAAGGAATGAGCAGTTCTTC. The encoded protein is CASRSTGTRRNEQFF.

This clone was counted at least ten times. The chain links TRBV25-1 to TRBJ2-7, with D perhaps TRBD2 (6 bases). V was pared by 4 bases and J by 1 base, with 8 bases between. Germline-derived CDR1 and CDR2 are MGHDK and SYGVNS. The CDR3 length is 13 residues. CDR3: CASSVGGSYEQYF. The CDR3, as DNA: TGTGCCAGCAGTGTCGGGGGTTCCTACGAGCAGTACTTC.

In its sample, this clone was seen many times. This rearrangement joins TRBV6-5 to TRBJ1-5; D not resolved. The ends were cut back, 4 bases at V and 6 bases at J, with 10 bases in the middle. Germline V CDR1 and CDR2: MNHEY, SVGAGI. This CDR3 region has 13 residues. This CDR3 reads CASSSGVRQPQHF. In DNA, the CDR3 is TGTGCCAGCAGTTCCGGGGTTCGTCAGCCCCAGCATTTT.

The V gene is TRBV4-2, the J gene TRBJ1-6; 7 nucleotides line up with TRBD1. V was clipped by 1 base and J by 7 bases; unmatched bases: 4. Germline assignment: CDR1 LGHNA and CDR2 YNFKEQ. The CDR3 has 15 amino acids. In DNA, the CDR3 is TGTGCCAGCAGCCAAGGACAGGGTAACAATTCACCCCTCCACTTT. Protein sequence: CASSQGQGNNSPLHF.

This clone was found many times. The chain employs TRBV6-6 and TRBJ2-5; 11 positions agree with TRBD2. Unmatched junction bases numbered 7, after V lost 5 bases and J lost 5 bases. The CDR3 is 15 residues long. The germline V gene has CDR1 MNHNY and CDR2 SVGAGI (reference sequence). CDR3 coding DNA: TGTGCCAGCAGTCCCGGGGCTAGCGGGAGGGAGACCCAGTACTTC. It encodes CASSPGASGRETQYF.

By its share, this clone is medium-sized (0.01 to 0.1%). V gene TRBV29-1 combines with J gene TRBJ2-1; 7 positions agree with TRBD1. There are 16 residues in the CDR3. The V gene's germline CDR1 is SQVTM and CDR2 ANQGSEA. V was clipped by 0 bases and J by 3 bases; unmatched bases: 8. As DNA, the CDR3 is TGCAGCGTTGAAGATCGGGACAGACCCATCTACAATGAGCAGTTCTTC. This gives the protein CSVEDRDRPIYNEQFF.

This clone was found many times. The chain links TRBV5-4 to TRBJ2-3, with 12 bases that match TRBD2. J was trimmed by 5 bases and V by 0 bases; bases with no gene match: 7. The CDR3 length is 17 residues. CDR1 is SGHNT, CDR2 YYREEE, per germline (reference sequence). DNA of the CDR3: TGTGCCAGCAGCTTGGGGACTAGCGGGATCTCGAAAGATACGCAGTATTTT. Protein sequence: CASSLGTSGISKDTQYF. Full variable domain (remainder filled in from reference TRBV5-4 and TRBJ2-3): ETGVTQSPTHLIKTRGQQVTLRCSSQSGHNTVSWYQQALGQGPQFIFQYYREEENGRGNFPPRFSGLQFPNYSSELNVNALELDDSALYLCASSLGTSGISKDTQYFGPGTRLTVL.

At least ten counts were recorded for this clone. CDR3 region: CASSPPTTGGNTEAFF. The DNA of the CDR3 is TGTGCCAGCAGTCCGCCCACGACAGGGGGGAACACTGAAGCTTTCTTT. This chain links TRBV28 with TRBJ1-1; 9 bases line up with TRBD1. CDR1 is MDHEN, CDR2 SYDVKM, per germline. CDR3 length: 16 amino acids. Trimming took 5 bases from V and 1 from J; bases not matched to a gene: 8.

Relative to its sample, this clone is medium-sized. The rearrangement joins TRBV7-9 to TRBJ2-7; 10 bases fit TRBD1. The CDR3 spans 14 residues. Germline trimming cut 8 bases from V and 5 bases from J; bases unmatched to any gene: 9. The germline V gene has CDR1 SEHNR and CDR2 FQNEAQ (reference sequence). In DNA, the CDR3 is TGTGCCAGCCGACTGTTGGGACAGGGGAACGAGCAGTACTTC. Translation: CASRLLGQGNEQYF.